What follows are 13 T cell receptor beta chains derived from one specimen sequenced in a study of CD8+CD57+ T cells in acquired aplastic anemia. TCR beta VDJ and CDR3 profiling used genomic DNA as template. TCRdb re-called the reads through MiXCR, storing one row per CDR3 protein. There are about 81,000 distinct CDR3 sequences in the sample; approximately 46% occur only once, and about 68% lies in the top ten. Sequencing input: sorted CD4+, CD8+, or CD8+CD57+ T cells (not recorded which) from PBMCs. All receptors come from a human donor in good health, serving as a control.

This clonotype occurred once. This chain connects TRBV15 to TRBJ2-7; D might be TRBD1 (8 bases). CDR1 LNHNV and CDR2 YYDKDF come from the germline V gene (reference sequence). Trimming stripped 5 bases from V and 7 bases from J, with 30 bases between. The CDR3 runs 18 residues. CDR3 coding DNA: TGTGCCACCAGCGGATGGAACCTCAGGGGGCGCGGGGGTGAAGAGCAGTACTTC. Translated, it gives CATSGWNLRGRGGEEQYF.

The rearrangement uses TRBV10-2 and TRBJ2-3; TRBD1 might be the D (5 bases). The V gene's germline CDR1 is WSHSY and CDR2 SAAADI. The CDR3 runs 11 residues. Trimming took 8 bases from V and 9 from J, leaving 12 bases between them. CDR3 bases: TGCGCCAGCGGGCCAGCAGGGACGCAGTATTTT. It specifies CASGPAGTQYF.

This clonotype was seen many times. This chain uses TRBV29-1 with TRBJ2-1; a possible D gene is TRBD2 (5 bases). The CDR3 runs 14 residues. V was clipped by 1 base and J by 1 base, with 8 bases between them. Germline V lookup: CDR1 SQVTM, CDR2 ANQGSEA. In DNA form, the CDR3 reads TGCAGCGTTGAAGTGGCGGGTTCCTACAATGAGCAGTTCTTC. Protein product: CSVEVAGSYNEQFF.

This clonotype was seen ten or more times. The chain couples TRBV25-1 to TRBJ2-3; 7 positions match TRBD1. Unmatched junction bases numbered 5, after V lost 10 bases and J lost 1 base. Germline CDR1 and CDR2: MGHDK and SYGVNS. The CDR3 has 13 residues. Here the CDR3 reads CATRDRGTDTQYF. The DNA for the CDR3 is TGTGCCACACGGGACAGAGGCACAGATACGCAGTATTTT.

In this sample, this clonotype turned up many times. This chain connects TRBV19 to TRBJ2-4, with D possibly matching TRBD1 (6 bases). V dropped 7 bases and J dropped 0 bases, with 13 bases sitting between them. Germline V gene sequence: CDR1 LNHDA, CDR2 SQIVND (reference sequence). This CDR3 has 15 residues. CDR3 residues: CASTPGQIAKNIQYF. The CDR3 DNA sequence: TGTGCCAGTACTCCGGGACAAATAGCCAAAAACATTCAGTACTTC. Full variable domain (remainder filled in from reference TRBV19 and TRBJ2-4): DGGITQSPKYLFRKEGQNVTLSCEQNLNHDAMYWYRQDPGQGLRLIYYSQIVNDFQKGDIAEGYSVSREKKESFPLTVTSAQKNPTAFYLCASTPGQIAKNIQYFGAGTRLSVL.

Only a few counts were recorded for this clonotype. J is TRBJ2-1 and V is TRBV20-1, with D perhaps matching TRBD2 (5 bases). Per the germline V gene, CDR1 is DFQATT and CDR2 is SNEGSKA (reference sequence). The V end lost 5 bases, the J end lost 7 bases, and 15 bases lay between the germline ends. The CDR3 extends over 13 amino acids. Written as DNA, the CDR3 is TGCAGTGCTGGATCTGGCGGGTCAAATGAGCAGTTCTTC. Translation gives CSAGSGGSNEQFF.

J is TRBJ2-1 and V is TRBV2, with TRBD2 identical over 13 bases. Per the germline V gene, CDR1 is SNHLY and CDR2 is FYNNEI. There are 15 residues in the CDR3. The ends lost 8 bases at V and 8 bases at J; junction bases unmatched: 9. The CDR3 nucleotides are TGTGCCAGCTGCCCCACTAGCGGGGGGGTTGATGAGCAGTTCTTC. It codes for CASCPTSGGVDEQFF.

This chain joins TRBV7-2 and TRBJ2-3; no firm D call. The CDR3 length is 12 residues. Trimming pared 4 bases from V and 8 bases from J, leaving 10 bases between. The germline V gene has CDR1 SGHTA and CDR2 FQGNSA. The CDR3 is CASSSSLATQYF. DNA of the CDR3: TGTGCCAGCAGCTCGTCTCTGGCTACGCAGTATTTT.

V gene TRBV24-1 combines with J gene TRBJ1-5; D unresolved. The CDR3 is 14 residues long. Germline CDR1 KGHDR, CDR2 SFDVKD. V was clipped by 1 base and J by 1 base, with 4 bases between them. CDR3 amino acids: CATSDFGSNQPQHF. CDR3 nucleotides: TGTGCCACCAGTGATTTCGGCAGCAATCAGCCCCAGCATTTT.

This chain links TRBV7-8 with TRBJ1-1; the D is unclear. The V and J ends lost 3 bases and 7 bases respectively, with 12 bases between them. Looked up from germline, CDR1 is SGHVS and CDR2 is FQNEAQ. The CDR3 length is 13 residues. Here the CDR3 DNA reads TGTGCCAGCAGCTTTCGGGGAATCGGTGAAGCTTTCTTT. This codes for CASSFRGIGEAFF.

This clonotype occurred many times. The chain uses TRBV15 and TRBJ2-3; the match to TRBD2 covers 9 bases. J was trimmed by 2 bases and V by 0 bases; bases with no gene match: 3. The CDR3 extends over 16 amino acids. Germline V gene sequence: CDR1 LNHNV, CDR2 YYDKDF (reference sequence). The CDR3 region is CATSREGGLATDTQYF. CDR3 sequence (DNA): TGTGCCACCAGCAGAGAGGGGGGACTAGCCACAGATACGCAGTATTTT.

This rearrangement joins TRBV14 to TRBJ2-7; D unclear. V was trimmed by 0 bases and J by 5 bases, leaving 8 bases between them. This CDR3 contains 13 residues. CDR1 SGHDN and CDR2 FVKESK come from the germline V gene. The CDR3 spells CASSQDNRHEQYF. CDR3 DNA sequence: TGTGCCAGCAGCCAAGATAATCGCCACGAGCAGTACTTC.

With respect to this clonotype: A much larger clone differs from this one at a single base, so this may be a read error. The genes are TRBV5-4 and TRBJ2-7, with 10 bases aligning to TRBD2. In germline, CDR1 is SGHNT, CDR2 YYREEE (reference sequence). This CDR3 is 14 amino acids long. Here the CDR3 reads CASSDSGRSSEQYF. As DNA, the CDR3 is TGTGCCAGCAGCGATAGCGGGAGGTCCTCCGAGCAGTACTTC.